This T cell receptor (beta chain) was documented in a study of shared clonotypes between healthy human individuals. In the study's own analysis: ImmunoSEQ supplied junction-only sequences lacking quality scores, so filtering was different. Generated by immunoSEQ multiplex PCR, the TCRdb table keeps only in-frame clones and is missing some. That table furnishes V, J and clone size, whereas the DNA furnished D and trimming. The sample gives a few million clones, under 97% of which show up once; less than 0.15% is in the top ten. Healthy and HIV-negative, the adult donors had no recent acute infections or vaccinations. Everyone who donated was a Caucasian adult who lived in Nashville, Tennessee. Study-level results: In the sorted subsets, rarefaction showed sequencing was incomplete despite large depth.

Comments on this clone: The antigen remains unidentified.

This sequence originates from a man between 18 and 35 years old in good health. The sample consisted of naive CD4+ T cells sorted from blood. The subset was: CD45RA+ positively selected.

In nucleotides, the CDR3 is TGTGCCAGCAGTCTCGGGACTAGCGGGACCGAGCAGTACTTC. This translates into CASSLGTSGTEQYF. This chain links TRBV6-6 with TRBJ2-7, with 13 positions matching TRBD2. CDR3 length: 14 residues. V dropped 5 bases and J dropped 6; count of bases not matched to a gene: 4. CDR1 MNHNY and CDR2 SVGAGI come from the germline V gene (reference sequence).